The rows below give T cell receptor beta chains drawn from one sample of a study of cytomegalovirus exposure and HLA in healthy donors. Only in-frame clones appear in the TCRdb table, and some are missing; sequencing was by immunoSEQ multiplex PCR. The sample consists of approximately 190,000 clones, around four fifths of them appearing once. Sample: PBMCs. The receptors shown here come from a woman aged 18-30 years in good health and CMV-seronegative. Both conserved end residues are part of each CDR3. Each record gives: J gene, clone size, V gene, CDR3 protein. Expanded clones are given a class, and other clones once, few, many or no size at all.

TRBJ2-1 . TRBV5-1 CASSYRDRGLEQFF
TRBJ2-7 . TRBV28 CASSPLTSSYEQYF
TRBJ2-1 . TRBV13 CASSLSGVSYNEQFF
TRBJ2-1 . TRBV18 CASSAPGQGLGEQFF
TRBJ2-7 . TRBV6-1 CASSEAGQGIEQYF
TRBJ2-2 . TRBV4-1 CASSQDQSGRVFRELFF
TRBJ2-5 . TRBV6-5 CASRADRGSRETQYF
TRBJ1-2 . TRBV2 CASSERAGSSGYTF
TRBJ2-5 . TRBV27 CASSSDRRQQETQYF
TRBJ2-7 . TRBV7-9 CASSSNEQYF
TRBJ2-7 once TRBV5-6 CASSPSAAGRYEQYF
TRBJ2-5 few TRBV6-1 CASGKRGQETQYF
TRBJ2-5 . TRBV14 CASSQGGTAQETQYF
TRBJ1-1 once TRBV27 CASRMGQGGTEAFF
TRBJ2-5 once TRBV5-1 CASSFSTSEAETQYF
TRBJ2-2 . TRBV7-3 CASSLGGGRDTGELFF
TRBJ2-3 . TRBV18 CASLPGGTDTQYF
TRBJ2-3 . TRBV5-1 CASSRRGGPDTQYF
TRBJ1-1 few TRBV5-1 CASQGQNTEAFF
TRBJ1-5 . TRBV10-3 CAISEERQINQPQHF
TRBJ1-2 . TRBV10-3 CAISDGTGVSGYTF
TRBJ2-5 . TRBV7-6 CASTSSGGLETQYF
TRBJ2-5 . TRBV7-2 CASSFVWGAGETQYF
TRBJ2-5 . TRBV10-3 CAISRTSGGAGGQETQYF
TRBJ2-3 . TRBV6-5 CASSYMDRGGRDTQYF
TRBJ2-3 . TRBV11-2 CASSNPRGGESPDTQYF
TRBJ2-1 . TRBV27 CASSSWGGGPGPYNEQFF
TRBJ1-2 few TRBV19 CASSTPRLVNYGYTF
TRBJ2-2 once TRBV2 CASRMDRANTGELFF
TRBJ2-4 . TRBV18 CASSAGVPKNIQYF